This TCR beta chain originates from a study of cytomegalovirus exposure and HLA in healthy donors. General observations from the study: Later analysis showed TCR association rates varying by HLA locus, highest for DRB1 and lowest for HLA-C. Reportedly, cytomegalovirus status was diagnosed with high sensitivity and specificity.

The PCR ran on 60 Vbeta and 13 Jbeta primers. Sequencing used immunoSEQ multiplex PCR; TCRdb keeps in-frame clones, though not all of them. The data hold about 160,000 clones, with 82% observed a single time. On this clone: Its antigen is undetermined.

All donors participated as healthy donors of bone marrow. The clonotype comes from a man aged 45-65 years in good health and CMV-seropositive. The source material was PBMCs.

The CDR3, as DNA: TGTGCCAGCAGCTTATATACCAGTCGGAGTAACACCATATATTTT. Residues: CASSLYTSRSNTIYF. This chain links TRBV7-2 with TRBJ1-3, with D uncertain. Per germline, CDR1 SGHTA and CDR2 FQGNSA. The CDR3 runs to 15 residues. Trimming cost V 2 bases and J 7 bases, with 15 bases left between them.